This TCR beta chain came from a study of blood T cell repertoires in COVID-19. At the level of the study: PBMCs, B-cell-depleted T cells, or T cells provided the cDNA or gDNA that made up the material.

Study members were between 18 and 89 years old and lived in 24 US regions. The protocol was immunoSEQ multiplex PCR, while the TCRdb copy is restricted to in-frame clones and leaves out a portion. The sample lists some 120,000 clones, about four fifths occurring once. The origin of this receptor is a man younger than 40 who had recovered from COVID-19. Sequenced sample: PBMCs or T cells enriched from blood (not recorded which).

CDR3 loop: CASSQSSLTGLNYVHEQYF. The CDR3 bases are TGCGCCAGCAGTCAATCCTCCCTGACAGGGTTAAACTACGTCCACGAGCAGTACTTC. The chain joins TRBV23-1 to TRBJ2-7; TRBD1 matches at 7 bases. TRBV23-1 is filed as an ORF, its function uncertain. This CDR3 has 19 residues. V dropped 0 bases and J dropped 5; count of bases not matched to a gene: 19.